The next 3 T cell receptor beta chains were all read from a single sample in a study of cytomegalovirus exposure and HLA in healthy donors. The PCR ran on 60 Vbeta and 13 Jbeta primers. Measured with immunoSEQ multiplex PCR; TCRdb has only the in-frame clones, and not every one. The table includes under 150,000 clones, 60% to 80% detected once. Material: PBMCs. The receptors stem from a woman in her 40s in good health and CMV-seropositive.

This clone was observed once. This chain joins TRBV7-9 and TRBJ2-7; a possible D gene is TRBD1 (5 bases). This CDR3 has 14 residues. Trimming left V 3 bases short and J 3 bases short, with 12 bases between. CDR1 and CDR2 from the germline V gene are SEHNR and FQNEAQ (reference sequence). The CDR3 loop is CASSFIGADYEQYF. DNA of the CDR3: TGTGCCAGCAGCTTCATAGGGGCGGACTACGAGCAGTACTTC.

J is TRBJ2-7 and V is TRBV12-5, with 10 bases fitting TRBD1. Germline V gene data show CDR1 as LGHNT and CDR2 as FRNRAP. The ends lost 2 bases at V and 2 bases at J; junction bases unmatched: 6. This CDR3 has 16 amino acids. The CDR3 bases are TGTGCTAGTGGTTTGTCGGGGACAGGGGTTACCTACGAGCAGTACTTC. Amino acids: CASGLSGTGVTYEQYF.

This rearrangement joins TRBV19 to TRBJ1-2; D ambiguous. V shed 5 bases and J shed 4 bases, with 14 bases lying between them. The V gene's germline CDR1 is LNHDA and CDR2 SQIVND (reference sequence). The CDR3 loop spans 14 amino acids. The CDR3 loop reads CASSGFGQSYGYTF. The CDR3 DNA sequence: TGTGCCAGTAGTGGGTTTGGGCAGTCCTATGGCTACACCTTC.